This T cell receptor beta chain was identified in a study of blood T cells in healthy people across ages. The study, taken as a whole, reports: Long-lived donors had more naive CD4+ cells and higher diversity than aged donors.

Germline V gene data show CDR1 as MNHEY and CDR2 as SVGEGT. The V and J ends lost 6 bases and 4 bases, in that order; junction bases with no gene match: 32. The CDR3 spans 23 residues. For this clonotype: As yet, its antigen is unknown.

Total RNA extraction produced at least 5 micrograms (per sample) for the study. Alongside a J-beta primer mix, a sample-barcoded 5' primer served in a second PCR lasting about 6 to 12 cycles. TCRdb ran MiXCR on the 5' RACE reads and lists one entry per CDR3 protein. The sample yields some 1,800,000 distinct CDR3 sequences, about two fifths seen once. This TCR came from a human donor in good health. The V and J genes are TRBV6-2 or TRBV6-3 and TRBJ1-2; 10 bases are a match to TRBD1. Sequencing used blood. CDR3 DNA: TGTGCCAGCAGAAACTCCAGGGAGGTCCCTAACACCGGGACAGGGGCCAACTTCTATGGCTACACCTTC. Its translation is CASRNSREVPNTGTGANFYGYTF.